This TCR beta chain was profiled in a study of beta chain features in type 1 diabetes. J gave up 8 bases and V 5 bases, and 10 bases lay outside the gene matches. The germline gives CDR1 SEHNR, CDR2 FQNEAQ (reference sequence). There are 14 residues in the CDR3. Study results and limitations: High-TCR-expressing cells could be over-represented by cDNA sequencing. Type 1 diabetes patients showed a moderate but significant shortening of TCRB CDR3s in all four CD4+ subsets.

Every sorted population was more than 95% pure. About this clone: Its antigen remains unidentified.

The entirety of the isolated RNA underwent reverse transcription, so expressed TCRB transcripts were sequenced. Measured with immunoSEQ multiplex PCR; TCRdb has only the in-frame clones, and not every one. The sample holds some 99,000 clones, 30% to 40% seen once. Sequencing was carried out using stem cell memory CD4+ T cells from blood. The receptor comes from a woman aged 18-30 years in good health. V and J are TRBV7-9 and TRBJ1-2; 8 bases are shared with TRBD1. The CDR3 region is CASSPDRESGGYTF. CDR3 sequence (DNA): TGTGCCAGCAGCCCGGACAGGGAAAGTGGCGGCTACACCTTC.